Below, one TCR beta chain is given with its context. Its antigen is unknown. No base quality information exists; no much larger clone differs at one position. TCRbeta CDR3 regions were amplified from genomic DNA by means of the immunoSEQ Assay, a bias-controlled multiplex PCR. Per the source publication's procedure: The number of nucleated cells in each sample was estimated by amplification of reference gene primers within the assay. To quantify the absolute abundance of each unique TCRbeta CDR3 rearrangement, sequence reads were collapsed and filtered. For each sample, productive Simpson clonality was calculated as the square root of Simpson's diversity index across productive rearrangements. This is the immuneACCESS table as TCRdb keeps it, with only in-frame sequences that have V and J called. A part of the clones is gone; compared with another copy, unresolved V genes explain less than half, and the rest is unexplained. V, J and clone size are taken as reported in that table, and D and trimming were inferred from the DNA itself. A total of 150,000 or so clones appear in this sample, about 88% of them only once. The top ten hold roughly 5.4% of the sample.

This sample stems from a study of blood T cell repertoires in COVID-19 (dated by TCRdb to the early 2020s). Regarding the study in general: Samples from collaborators originated in the United States, Italy and Spain and spanned both the acute and convalescent phases of COVID-19. The dataset comprised deeply sampled blood TCRbeta repertoires from subjects exposed to, actively infected with, or recovered from COVID-19. The prospective study material was composed of cDNA or gDNA derived from T cells, B-cell-depleted T cells, or PBMCs. Nearly every sample came with metadata listing a de-identified subject ID, COVID-19 status, age in years and sex. Samples came from the ongoing ImmuneRACE study (first 160 participants) plus 1,254 subjects from 6 global collaborators. Where available, HLA class I and class II types were obtained from metadata supplied by the sample provider rather than from assay-based typing. The repertoires were released in a freely available public database meant as a resource for research on the immune response to SARS-CoV-2. What the research found in general, with its limitations: How much clinical and demographic metadata was included differed by source and by participant, and the metadata was provided uncurated.

The CDR3 holds 16 amino acids from the cysteine to the phenylalanine. Only the CDR3 region is kept as DNA, spanning 48 bases read in frame from base 1. The germline V end is reduced by 3 bases and the J end by 2 bases; junction bases left unmatched: 1. CDR1 and CDR2, per the germline V gene, are LGHNA and YSLEER. At one collaborating source in Seattle, patients were enrolled during active infection and were followed longitudinally through the course of disease. Whole blood was collected in K2EDTA tubes by collaborating institutions according to the institutions' own protocols. For TCRbeta analysis, collaborators shipped samples as frozen whole blood, isolated PBMCs, or DNA extracted from either of those sample types.

This sequence uses TRBV4-3 and TRBJ2-3, with TRBD2 identical over 14 junction bases. The sequence was obtained from a woman in her 50s with COVID-19, enrolled during active disease. Source material: peripheral blood. The CDR3 is CASSQTSGGATDTQYF. Here is the DNA: TGCGCCAGCAGCCAGACTAGCGGGGGGGCCACAGATACGCAGTATTTT.